This T cell receptor (beta chain) was profiled in a study of graft-versus-host responses after intestinal transplantation. Broader study findings: High graft-versus-host to host-versus-graft clonal ratios were found in allografts of patients who had graft-donor T cell macrochimerism.

A remark on this clone: Its target is not known.

This CDR3 comprises 14 residues. With 6 bases removed from V and 3 bases from J, the gap between germline ends came to 12 bases. Germline V lookup: CDR1 WSHSY, CDR2 SAAADI. Some clones are missing from TCRdb's copy, which holds only in-frame ones; the method was immunoSEQ multiplex PCR. The data contain 70,000 or so clones, over 70% of them singletons. The chain joins TRBV10-2 to TRBJ1-5; the D gene is possibly TRBD1 (6 bases). This TCR derives from a human donor who was the organ donor for an intestinal transplant. The specimen comprised unstimulated CD4+ T cells sorted from spleen or lymph node cells, sampled before transplant. The DNA for the CDR3 is TGCGCCAGCAGCCCTGGACAGTCCAATCAGCCCCAGCATTTT. Translated: CASSPGQSNQPQHF.